The clone carrying this TCR beta chain is a singleton in its sample. Its target is not known. The data were taken from a study of cytomegalovirus exposure and HLA in healthy donors. Overall study context: The same platform used for the roughly 650 first-cohort repertoires was also used for the 90 to 150 validation repertoires, as a later analysis reported.

Findings of the study overall: A subsequent analysis found that TCR clusters from the first cohort also tended to co-occur in the 130 or so validation repertoires, with roughly 95% of cluster scores above 0. Among TCR beta chains, those listed as cytomegalovirus-associated numbered about 150. Many donors carried some public TCRs, although rarity characterized most TCR sequences.

J was trimmed by 4 bases and V by 1 base; bases with no gene match: 10. Germline loops: CDR1 LNHDA, CDR2 SQIVND (reference sequence). The CDR3 has 17 amino acids. Profiled with immunoSEQ multiplex PCR; TCRdb holds only in-frame clones, not every one. The sample has around 100,000 clones; roughly 94% are singletons. The source material was PBMCs. This receptor was obtained from a woman aged 18-29 years in good health and CMV-seronegative. V gene TRBV19 combines with J gene TRBJ1-2; 9 bases match TRBD1. The CDR3 nucleotides are TGTGCCAGTAGTATAGGGACCGGGACAGGGCTTCTCTATGGCTACACCTTC. Its protein product is CASSIGTGTGLLYGYTF.